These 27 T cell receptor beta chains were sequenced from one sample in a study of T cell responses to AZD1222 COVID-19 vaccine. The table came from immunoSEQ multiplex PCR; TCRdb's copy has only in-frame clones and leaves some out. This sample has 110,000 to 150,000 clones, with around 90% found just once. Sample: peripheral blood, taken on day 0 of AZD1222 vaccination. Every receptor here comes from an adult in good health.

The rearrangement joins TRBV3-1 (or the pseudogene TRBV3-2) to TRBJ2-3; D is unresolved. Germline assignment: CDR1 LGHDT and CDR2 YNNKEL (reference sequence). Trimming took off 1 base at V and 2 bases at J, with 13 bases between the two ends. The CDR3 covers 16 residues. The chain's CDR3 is CASSQGWRRNTDTQYF. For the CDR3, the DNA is TGTGCCAGCAGCCAAGGGTGGCGGAGAAACACAGATACGCAGTATTTT.

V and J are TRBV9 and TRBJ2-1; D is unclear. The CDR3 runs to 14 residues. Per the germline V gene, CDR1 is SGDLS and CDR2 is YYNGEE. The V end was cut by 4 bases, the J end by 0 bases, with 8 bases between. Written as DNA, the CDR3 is TGTGCCAGCAGCCCGCGGCCCTCCTACAATGAGCAGTTCTTC. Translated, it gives CASSPRPSYNEQFF.

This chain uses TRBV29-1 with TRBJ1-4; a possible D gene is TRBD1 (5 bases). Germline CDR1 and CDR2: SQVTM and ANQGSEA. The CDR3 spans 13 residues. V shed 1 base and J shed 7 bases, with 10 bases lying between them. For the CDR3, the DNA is TGCAGCGTTGAAGCGGGGCGGGGTGAAAAACTGTTTTTT. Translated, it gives CSVEAGRGEKLFF.

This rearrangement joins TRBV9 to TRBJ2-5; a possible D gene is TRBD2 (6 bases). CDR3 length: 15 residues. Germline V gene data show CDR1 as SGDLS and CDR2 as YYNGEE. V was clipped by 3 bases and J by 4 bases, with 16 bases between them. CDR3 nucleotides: TGTGCCAGCAGCGGCGGACTCGGGGACTCAGAGACCCAGTACTTC. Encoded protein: CASSGGLGDSETQYF.

The CDR3 loop reads CASTDGGTSPNEQFF. Written as DNA, the CDR3 is TGTGCCAGCACCGATGGAGGGACTAGTCCGAATGAGCAGTTCTTC. V gene TRBV27 combines with J gene TRBJ2-1, with 8 bases fitting TRBD2. V shed 7 bases and J 7 bases; nucleotides not matched to a gene: 12. CDR1 and CDR2 from the germline V gene are MNHEY and SMNVEV (reference sequence). The CDR3 is 15 residues long.

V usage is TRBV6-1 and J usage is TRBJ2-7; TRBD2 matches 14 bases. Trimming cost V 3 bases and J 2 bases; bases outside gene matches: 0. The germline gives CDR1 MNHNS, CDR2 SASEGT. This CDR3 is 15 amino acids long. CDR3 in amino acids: CASSETSGRAYEQYF. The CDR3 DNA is TGTGCCAGCAGTGAGACTAGCGGGAGGGCCTACGAGCAGTACTTC.

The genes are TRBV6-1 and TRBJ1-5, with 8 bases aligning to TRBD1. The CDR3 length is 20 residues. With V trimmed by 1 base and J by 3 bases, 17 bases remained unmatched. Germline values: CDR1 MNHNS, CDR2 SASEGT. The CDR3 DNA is TGTGCCAGCAGTGAAGATGGGCTACAGGACAGGGAAGGGTCCAATCAGCCCCAGCATTTT. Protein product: CASSEDGLQDREGSNQPQHF.

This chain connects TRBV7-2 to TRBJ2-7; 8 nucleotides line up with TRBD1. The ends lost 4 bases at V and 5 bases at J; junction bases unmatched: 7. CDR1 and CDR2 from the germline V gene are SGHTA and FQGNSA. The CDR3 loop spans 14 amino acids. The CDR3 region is CASSSDRDLHEQYF. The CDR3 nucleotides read TGTGCCAGCAGCTCGGACAGGGATCTCCACGAGCAGTACTTC.

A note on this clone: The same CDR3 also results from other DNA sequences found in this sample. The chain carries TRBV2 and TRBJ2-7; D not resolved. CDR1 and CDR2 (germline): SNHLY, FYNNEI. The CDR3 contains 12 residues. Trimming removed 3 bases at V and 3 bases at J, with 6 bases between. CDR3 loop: CASSEVGYEQYF. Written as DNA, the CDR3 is TGTGCCAGCAGTGAGGTAGGCTACGAGCAGTACTTC.

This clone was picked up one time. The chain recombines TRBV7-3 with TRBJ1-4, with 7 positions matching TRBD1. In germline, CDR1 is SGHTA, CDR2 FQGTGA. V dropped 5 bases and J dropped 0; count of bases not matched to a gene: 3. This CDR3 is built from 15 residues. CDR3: CASSITGATNEKLFF. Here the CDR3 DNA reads TGTGCCAGCAGCATTACAGGGGCAACTAATGAAAAACTGTTTTTT.

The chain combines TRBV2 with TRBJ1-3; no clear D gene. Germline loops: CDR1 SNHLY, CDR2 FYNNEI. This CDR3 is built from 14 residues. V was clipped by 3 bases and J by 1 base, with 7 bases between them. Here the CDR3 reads CASSDGFSGNTIYF. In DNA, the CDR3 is TGTGCCAGCAGTGACGGTTTTTCTGGAAACACCATATATTTT. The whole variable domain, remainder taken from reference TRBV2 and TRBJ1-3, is EPEVTQTPSHQVTQMGQEVILRCVPISNHLYFYWYRQILGQKVEFLVSFYNNEISEKSEIFDDQFSVERPDGSNFTLKIRSTKLEDSAMYFCASSDGFSGNTIYFGEGSWLTVV.

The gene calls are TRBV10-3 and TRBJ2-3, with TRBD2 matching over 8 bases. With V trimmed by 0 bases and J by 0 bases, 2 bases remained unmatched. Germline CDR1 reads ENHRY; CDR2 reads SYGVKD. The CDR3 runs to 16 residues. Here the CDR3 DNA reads TGTGCCATCAGTGAGTCGGCTAGCGGGAGCACAGATACGCAGTATTTT. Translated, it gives CAISESASGSTDTQYF.

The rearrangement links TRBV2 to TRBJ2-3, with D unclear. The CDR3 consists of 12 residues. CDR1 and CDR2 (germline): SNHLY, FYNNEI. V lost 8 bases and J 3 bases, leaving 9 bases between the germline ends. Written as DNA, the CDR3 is TGTGCCAGCTGCGATGATACAGATACGCAGTATTTT. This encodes CASCDDTDTQYF. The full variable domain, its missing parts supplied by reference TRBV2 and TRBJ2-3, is EPEVTQTPSHQVTQMGQEVILRCVPISNHLYFYWYRQILGQKVEFLVSFYNNEISEKSEIFDDQFSVERPDGSNFTLKIRSTKLEDSAMYFCASCDDTDTQYFGPGTRLTVL.

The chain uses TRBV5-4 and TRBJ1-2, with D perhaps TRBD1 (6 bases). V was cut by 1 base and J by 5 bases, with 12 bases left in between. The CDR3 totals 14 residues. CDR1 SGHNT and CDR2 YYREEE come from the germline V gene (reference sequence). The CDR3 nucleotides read TGTGCCAGCAGCTTGTCTGGCAGGGGTTATGGCTACACCTTC. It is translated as CASSLSGRGYGYTF.

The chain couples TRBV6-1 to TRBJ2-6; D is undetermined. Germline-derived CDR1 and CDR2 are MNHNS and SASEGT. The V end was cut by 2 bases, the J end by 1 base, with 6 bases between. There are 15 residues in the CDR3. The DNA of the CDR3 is TGTGCCAGCAGTGAAATAGGGTCTGGGGCCAACGTCCTGACTTTC. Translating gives CASSEIGSGANVLTF.

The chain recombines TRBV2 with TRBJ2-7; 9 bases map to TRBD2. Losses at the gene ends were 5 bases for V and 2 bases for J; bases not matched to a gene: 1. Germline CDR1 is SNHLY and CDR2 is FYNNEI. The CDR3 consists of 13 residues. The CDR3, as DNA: TGTGCCAGCAGTCGCGGGAGGGCCTACGAGCAGTACTTC. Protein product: CASSRGRAYEQYF.

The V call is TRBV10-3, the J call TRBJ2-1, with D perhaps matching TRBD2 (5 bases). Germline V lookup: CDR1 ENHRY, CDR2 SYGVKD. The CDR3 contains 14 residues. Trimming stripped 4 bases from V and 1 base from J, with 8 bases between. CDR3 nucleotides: TGTGCCATCAGTGGGACGGGATCCTACAATGAGCAGTTCTTC. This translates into CAISGTGSYNEQFF.

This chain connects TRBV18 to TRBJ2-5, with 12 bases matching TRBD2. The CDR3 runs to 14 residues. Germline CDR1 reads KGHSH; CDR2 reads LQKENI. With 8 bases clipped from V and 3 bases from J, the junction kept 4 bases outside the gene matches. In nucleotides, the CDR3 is TGTGCCAGCCCTCCTAGCGGGAGGGAAGAGACCCAGTACTTC. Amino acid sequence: CASPPSGREETQYF.

The CDR3 here is CASSLRLPGGYTF. CDR3 bases: TGTGCCAGCAGTTTAAGGCTCCCGGGGGGCTACACCTTC. The chain links TRBV12-3 or TRBV12-4 to TRBJ1-2; D call uncertain. The CDR3 length is 13 residues. Trimming left V 2 bases short and J 8 bases short, with 12 bases between.

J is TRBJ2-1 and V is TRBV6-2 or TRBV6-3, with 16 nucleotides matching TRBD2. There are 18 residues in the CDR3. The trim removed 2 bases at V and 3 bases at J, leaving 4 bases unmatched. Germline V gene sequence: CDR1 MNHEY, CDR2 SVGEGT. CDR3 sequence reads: CASSYEGLAGGVYNEQFF. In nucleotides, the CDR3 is TGTGCCAGCAGTTACGAGGGACTAGCGGGAGGGGTCTACAATGAGCAGTTCTTC.

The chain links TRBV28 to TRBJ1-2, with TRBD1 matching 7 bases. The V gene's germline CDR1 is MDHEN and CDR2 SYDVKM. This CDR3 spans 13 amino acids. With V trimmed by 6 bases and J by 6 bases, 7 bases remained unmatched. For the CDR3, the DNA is TGTGCCAGCAGAGGGGACAGCTCCCATGGCTACACCTTC. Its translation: CASRGDSSHGYTF.

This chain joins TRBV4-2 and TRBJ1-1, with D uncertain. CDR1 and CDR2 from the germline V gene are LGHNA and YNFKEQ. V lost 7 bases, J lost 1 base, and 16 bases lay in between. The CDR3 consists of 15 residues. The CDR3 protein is CASTLEGHSNTEAFF. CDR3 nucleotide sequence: TGTGCCAGCACCCTAGAGGGTCACTCGAACACTGAAGCTTTCTTT.

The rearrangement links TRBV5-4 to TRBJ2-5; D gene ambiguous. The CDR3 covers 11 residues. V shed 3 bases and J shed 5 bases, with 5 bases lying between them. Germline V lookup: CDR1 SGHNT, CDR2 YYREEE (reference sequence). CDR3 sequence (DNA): TGTGCCAGCAGCTCAAAGGAGACCCAGTACTTC. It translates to CASSSKETQYF.

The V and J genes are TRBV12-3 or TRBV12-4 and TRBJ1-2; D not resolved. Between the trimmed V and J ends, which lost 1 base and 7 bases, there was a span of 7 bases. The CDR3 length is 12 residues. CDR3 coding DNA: TGTGCCAGCAGTTTAGTGGGCGGTGGCTACACCTTC. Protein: CASSLVGGGYTF.

CDR3 region: CASSDGTSGRVSYEQYF. The CDR3 DNA sequence: TGCGCCAGCAGCGACGGGACTAGCGGGAGGGTCTCCTACGAGCAGTACTTC. The chain couples TRBV5-1 to TRBJ2-7, with 16 bases matching TRBD2. This CDR3 is 17 amino acids long. V dropped 4 bases and J dropped 0; count of bases not matched to a gene: 4. CDR1 and CDR2 (germline): SGHRS, YFSETQ.

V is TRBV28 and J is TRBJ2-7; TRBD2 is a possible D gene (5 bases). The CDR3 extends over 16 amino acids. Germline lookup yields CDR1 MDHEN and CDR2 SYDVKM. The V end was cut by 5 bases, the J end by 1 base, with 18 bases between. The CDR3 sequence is CASSPAGFASSYEQYF. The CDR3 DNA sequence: TGTGCCAGCAGTCCTGCGGGCTTCGCGAGTTCCTACGAGCAGTACTTC.

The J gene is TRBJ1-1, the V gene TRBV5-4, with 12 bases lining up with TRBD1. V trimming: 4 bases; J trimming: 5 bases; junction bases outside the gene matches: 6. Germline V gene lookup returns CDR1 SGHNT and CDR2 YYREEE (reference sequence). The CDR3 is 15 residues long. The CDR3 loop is CASSQGQGARTEAFF. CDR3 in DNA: TGTGCCAGCAGCCAGGGACAGGGGGCTCGAACTGAAGCTTTCTTT.